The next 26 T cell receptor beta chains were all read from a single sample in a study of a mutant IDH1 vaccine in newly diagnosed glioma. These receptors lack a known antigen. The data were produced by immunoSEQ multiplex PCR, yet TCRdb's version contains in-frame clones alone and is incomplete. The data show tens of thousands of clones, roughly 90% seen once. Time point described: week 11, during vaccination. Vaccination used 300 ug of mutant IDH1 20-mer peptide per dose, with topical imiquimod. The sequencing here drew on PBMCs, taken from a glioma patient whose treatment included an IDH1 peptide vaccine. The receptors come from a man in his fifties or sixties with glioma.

The CDR3 loop is CASSLYRGTEAFF. CDR3 sequence (DNA): TGTGCCAGCAGTCTCTACAGGGGTACTGAAGCTTTCTTT. The chain employs TRBV27 and TRBJ1-1; TRBD1 matches 7 bases. Germline lookup yields CDR1 MNHEY and CDR2 SMNVEV (reference sequence). The CDR3 spans 13 residues. Trimming cost V 5 bases and J 5 bases; bases outside gene matches: 5.

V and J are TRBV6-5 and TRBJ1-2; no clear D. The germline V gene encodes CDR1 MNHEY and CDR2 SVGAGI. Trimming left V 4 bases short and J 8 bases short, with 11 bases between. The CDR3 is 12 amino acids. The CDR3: CASSSPVDGYTF. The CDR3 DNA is TGTGCCAGCAGTTCGCCTGTGGACGGCTACACCTTC.

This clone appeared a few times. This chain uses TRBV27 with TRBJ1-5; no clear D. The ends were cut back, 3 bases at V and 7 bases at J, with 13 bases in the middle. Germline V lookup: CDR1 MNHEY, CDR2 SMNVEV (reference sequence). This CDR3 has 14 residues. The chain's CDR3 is CASSFEGFGQPQHF. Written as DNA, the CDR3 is TGTGCCAGCAGTTTTGAAGGGTTCGGCCAGCCCCAGCATTTT.

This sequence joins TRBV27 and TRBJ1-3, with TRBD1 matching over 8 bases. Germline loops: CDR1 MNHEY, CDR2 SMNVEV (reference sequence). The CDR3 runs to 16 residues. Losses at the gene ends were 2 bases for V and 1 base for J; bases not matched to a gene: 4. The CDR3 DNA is TGTGCCAGCAGTTTAACAGGGGGATTATCTGGAAACACCATATATTTT. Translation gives CASSLTGGLSGNTIYF.

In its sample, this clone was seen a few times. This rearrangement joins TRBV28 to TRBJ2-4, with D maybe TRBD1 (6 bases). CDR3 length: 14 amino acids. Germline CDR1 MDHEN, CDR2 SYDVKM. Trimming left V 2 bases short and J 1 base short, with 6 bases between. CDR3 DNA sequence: TGTGCCAGCAGTTTACAGGGGGCCAAAAACATTCAGTACTTC. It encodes CASSLQGAKNIQYF.

The CDR3 DNA follows: TGTGCCAGCAGCGTATTGGGACAGGGGGCAGTCGGGGAGCTGTTTTTT. Protein product: CASSVLGQGAVGELFF. V gene TRBV9 combines with J gene TRBJ2-2; 12 nucleotides agree with TRBD1. The CDR3 sequence is 16 residues long. The V segment lost 1 base and the J segment 7 bases; nucleotides outside the gene matches: 5. Germline CDR1 reads SGDLS; CDR2 reads YYNGEE.

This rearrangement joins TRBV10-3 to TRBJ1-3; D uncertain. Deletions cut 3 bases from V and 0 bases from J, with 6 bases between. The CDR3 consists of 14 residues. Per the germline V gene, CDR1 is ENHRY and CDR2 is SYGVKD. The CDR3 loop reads CAISDLVSGNTIYF. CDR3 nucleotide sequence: TGTGCCATCAGTGATTTGGTCTCTGGAAACACCATATATTTT.

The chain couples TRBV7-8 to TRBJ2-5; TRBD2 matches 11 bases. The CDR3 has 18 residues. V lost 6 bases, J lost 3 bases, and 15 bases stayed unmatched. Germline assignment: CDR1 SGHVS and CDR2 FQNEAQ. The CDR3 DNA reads TGTGCCAGCAGGCCGGCCAGGTTCGTGACTAGCGGGAAAGAGACCCAGTACTTC. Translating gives CASRPARFVTSGKETQYF.

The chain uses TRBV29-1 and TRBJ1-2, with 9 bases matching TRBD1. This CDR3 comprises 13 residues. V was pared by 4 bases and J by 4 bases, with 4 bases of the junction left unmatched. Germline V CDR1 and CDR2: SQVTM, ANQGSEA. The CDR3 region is CSVGTGVGYGYTF. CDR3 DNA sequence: TGCAGCGTTGGGACAGGGGTAGGCTATGGCTACACCTTC.

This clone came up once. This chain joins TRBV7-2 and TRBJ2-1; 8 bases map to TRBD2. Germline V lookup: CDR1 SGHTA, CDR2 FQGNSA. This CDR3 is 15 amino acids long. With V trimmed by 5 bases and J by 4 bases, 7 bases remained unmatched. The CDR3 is CASSLGRGAYNEQFF. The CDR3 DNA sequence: TGTGCCAGCAGCCTCGGGCGGGGGGCTTACAATGAGCAGTTCTTC.

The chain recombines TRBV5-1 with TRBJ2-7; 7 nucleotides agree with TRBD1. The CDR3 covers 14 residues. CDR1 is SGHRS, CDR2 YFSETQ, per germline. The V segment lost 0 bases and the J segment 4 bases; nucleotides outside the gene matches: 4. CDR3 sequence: CASSLGTGPYEQYF. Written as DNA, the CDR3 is TGCGCCAGCAGCTTGGGGACAGGACCTTACGAGCAGTACTTC.

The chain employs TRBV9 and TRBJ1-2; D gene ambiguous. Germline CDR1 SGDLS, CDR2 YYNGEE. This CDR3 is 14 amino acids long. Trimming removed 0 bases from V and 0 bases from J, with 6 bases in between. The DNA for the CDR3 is TGTGCCAGCAGCGTAGACAGCTCTAACTATGGCTACACCTTC. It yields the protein CASSVDSSNYGYTF.

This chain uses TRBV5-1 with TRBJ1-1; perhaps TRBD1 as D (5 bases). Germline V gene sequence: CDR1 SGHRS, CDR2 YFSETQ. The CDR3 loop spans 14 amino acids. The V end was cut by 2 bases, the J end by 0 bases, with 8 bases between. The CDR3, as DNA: TGCGCCAGCAGCTTCGGGACTATGAACACTGAAGCTTTCTTT. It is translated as CASSFGTMNTEAFF.

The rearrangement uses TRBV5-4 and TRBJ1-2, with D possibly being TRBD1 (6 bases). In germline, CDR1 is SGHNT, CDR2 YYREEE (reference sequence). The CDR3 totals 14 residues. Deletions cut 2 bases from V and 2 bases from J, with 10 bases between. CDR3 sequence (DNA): TGTGCCAGCAGCTTAGTACAGGGAAACTATGGCTACACCTTC. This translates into CASSLVQGNYGYTF.

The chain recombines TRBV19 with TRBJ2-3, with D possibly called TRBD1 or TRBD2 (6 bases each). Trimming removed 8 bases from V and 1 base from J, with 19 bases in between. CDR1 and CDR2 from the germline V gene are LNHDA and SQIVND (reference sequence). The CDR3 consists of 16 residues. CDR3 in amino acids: CASGGDIRLGTDTQYF. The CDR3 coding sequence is TGTGCCAGTGGAGGGGACATCCGTTTAGGCACAGATACGCAGTATTTT.

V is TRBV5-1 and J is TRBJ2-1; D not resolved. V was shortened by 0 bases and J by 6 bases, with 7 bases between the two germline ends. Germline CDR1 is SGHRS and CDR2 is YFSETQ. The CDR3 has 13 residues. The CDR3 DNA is TGCGCCAGCAGCTTGGACACCTTCAATGAGCAGTTCTTC. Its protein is CASSLDTFNEQFF.

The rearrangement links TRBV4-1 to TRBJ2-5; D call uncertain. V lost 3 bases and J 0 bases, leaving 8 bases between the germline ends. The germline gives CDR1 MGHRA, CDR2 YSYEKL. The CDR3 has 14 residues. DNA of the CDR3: TGCGCCAGCAGCCAGAAGGCTAACCAAGAGACCCAGTACTTC. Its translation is CASSQKANQETQYF.

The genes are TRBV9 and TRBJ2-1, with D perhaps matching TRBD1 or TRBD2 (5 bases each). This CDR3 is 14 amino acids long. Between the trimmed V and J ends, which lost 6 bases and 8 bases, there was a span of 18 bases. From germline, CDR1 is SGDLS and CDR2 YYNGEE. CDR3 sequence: CASTRTPYGDEQFF. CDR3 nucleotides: TGTGCCAGCACCCGGACACCGTACGGGGATGAGCAGTTCTTC.

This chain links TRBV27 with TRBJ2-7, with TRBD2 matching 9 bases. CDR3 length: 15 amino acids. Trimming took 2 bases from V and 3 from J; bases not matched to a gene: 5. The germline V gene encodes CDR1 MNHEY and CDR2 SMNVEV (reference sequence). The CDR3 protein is CASSLRLAVSYEQYF. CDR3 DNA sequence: TGTGCCAGCAGTTTAAGACTAGCGGTTAGCTACGAGCAGTACTTC.

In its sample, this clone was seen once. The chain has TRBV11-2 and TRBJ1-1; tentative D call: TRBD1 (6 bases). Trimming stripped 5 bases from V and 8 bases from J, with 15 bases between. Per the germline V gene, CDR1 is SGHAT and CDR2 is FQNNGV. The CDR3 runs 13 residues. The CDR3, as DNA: TGTGCCAGCAGCACTCACAGGGCCAGCGAAGCTTTCTTT. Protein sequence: CASSTHRASEAFF.

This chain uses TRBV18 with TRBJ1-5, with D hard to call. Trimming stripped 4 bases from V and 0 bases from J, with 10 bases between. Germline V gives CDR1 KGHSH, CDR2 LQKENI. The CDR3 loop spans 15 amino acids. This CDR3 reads CASSLEINSNQPQHF. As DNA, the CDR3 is TGTGCCAGCTCACTAGAAATCAATAGCAATCAGCCCCAGCATTTT.

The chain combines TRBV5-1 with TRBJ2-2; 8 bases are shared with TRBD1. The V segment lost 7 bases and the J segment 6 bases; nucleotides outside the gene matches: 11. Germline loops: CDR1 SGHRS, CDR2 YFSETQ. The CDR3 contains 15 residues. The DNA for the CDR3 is TGCGCCAGCGGACGCGGACAGGGTAGGGCCGGGGAGCTGTTTTTT. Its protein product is CASGRGQGRAGELFF.

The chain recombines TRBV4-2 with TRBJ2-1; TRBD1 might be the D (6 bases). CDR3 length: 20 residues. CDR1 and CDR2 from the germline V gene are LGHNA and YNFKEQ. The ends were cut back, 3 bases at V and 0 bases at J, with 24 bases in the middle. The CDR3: CASSQGTFVGQSYSYNEQFF. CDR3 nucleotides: TGTGCCAGCAGCCAGGGGACCTTTGTCGGACAGTCCTACTCCTACAATGAGCAGTTCTTC.

The CDR3 spells CASSLDSRGDNEQFF. CDR3 DNA: TGTGCCAGCAGCTTAGACTCGCGGGGGGACAATGAGCAGTTCTTC. The chain combines TRBV7-9 with TRBJ2-1; 8 bases map to TRBD2. Trimming took 1 base from V and 5 from J; bases not matched to a gene: 4. There are 15 residues in the CDR3. Germline V CDR1 and CDR2: SEHNR, FQNEAQ (reference sequence). Based on the CDR3 plus reference TRBV7-9 and TRBJ2-1, the full variable domain is DTGVSQNPRHKITKRGQNVTFRCDPISEHNRLYWYRQTLGQGPEFLTYFQNEAQLEKSRLLSDRFSAERPKGSFSTLEIQRTEQGDSAMYLCASSLDSRGDNEQFFGPGTRLTVL.

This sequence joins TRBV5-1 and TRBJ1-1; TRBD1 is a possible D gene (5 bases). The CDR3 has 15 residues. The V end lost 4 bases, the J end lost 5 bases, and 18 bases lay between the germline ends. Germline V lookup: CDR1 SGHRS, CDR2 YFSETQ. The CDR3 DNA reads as TGCGCCAGCAGCCAAATGGGGCTCGGTGATACTGAAGCTTTCTTT. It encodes CASSQMGLGDTEAFF.

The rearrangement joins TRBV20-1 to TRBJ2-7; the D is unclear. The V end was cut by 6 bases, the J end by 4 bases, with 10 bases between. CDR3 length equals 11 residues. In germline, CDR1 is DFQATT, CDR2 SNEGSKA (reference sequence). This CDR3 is CSARISYEQYF. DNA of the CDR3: TGCAGTGCCAGAATCAGTTACGAGCAGTACTTC.